These T cell receptor beta chains were read from a single sample in a study of regulatory T cells in long-lasting Graves disease. TCRdb re-analysed the multiplex PCR reads in MiXCR, keeping a single row per CDR3 protein. The repertoire holds some 500,000 distinct CDR3 sequences, with around 16% as singletons. This same sample was also part of a study on T cells in Graves' hyperthyroidism and ophthalmopathy.

The specimen comprised peripheral blood mononuclear cells (PBMCs), sampled at new diagnosis, from a patient treated with antithyroid drugs. The receptors here all came from a middle-aged woman with Graves disease. Both conserved end residues are part of each CDR3. The order of the fields is V gene, clone size, J gene, D gene, CDR3 protein, CDR3 DNA. D genes are given only for firm matches. A row's size may be missing; if present it is once, few, many or a size class.

>TRBV28|many|TRBJ2-4|-
CASSLSWTAPKNIQYF
TGTGCCAGCAGTTTATCATGGACTGCTCCTAAAAACATTCAGTACTTC
>TRBV3-1|many|TRBJ2-1|TRBD2
CASSQDMRGGLYNEQFF
TGTGCCAGCAGCCAAGATATGCGGGGGGGCCTATACAATGAGCAGTTCTTC
>TRBV12-3/TRBV12-4|many|TRBJ1-1|-
CASTLGLNTEAFF
TGTGCCAGCACCTTAGGTCTGAACACTGAAGCTTTCTTT
>TRBV9|many|TRBJ1-2|TRBD1
CASSALGQFSVDYGYTF
TGTGCCAGCAGCGCCCTGGGACAGTTCAGTGTCGACTATGGCTACACCTTC
>TRBV18|many|TRBJ2-1|-
CASSPQGVSYNEQFF
TGTGCCAGCTCACCACAAGGGGTCAGTTACAATGAGCAGTTCTTC
>TRBV28|many|TRBJ2-7|TRBD2
CASSRGAGGVTYEQYF
TGTGCCAGCAGCCGGGGAGCGGGGGGAGTAACCTACGAGCAGTACTTC
>TRBV6-5|many|TRBJ2-5|-
CASSYSGQETQYF
TGTGCCAGCAGTTACTCGGGACAAGAGACCCAGTACTTC
>TRBV28|few|TRBJ1-2|-
CASSLSQGHYGYTF
TGTGCCAGCAGTTTATCCCAGGGGCACTATGGCTACACCTTC
>TRBV28|many|TRBJ1-5|TRBD1
CASTWSDRVRNQPQHF
TGTGCCAGCACCTGGTCCGACAGGGTTCGCAATCAGCCCCAGCATTTT
>TRBV5-1|many|TRBJ2-7|-
CASSPETAYEQYF
TGCGCCAGCAGCCCCGAGACCGCCTACGAGCAGTACTTC
>TRBV12-3/TRBV12-4|many|TRBJ2-7|-
CASSLGGGRGDYEQYF
TGTGCCAGCAGTTTAGGGGGGGGGCGAGGGGACTACGAGCAGTACTTC
>TRBV2|-|TRBJ2-3|-
CASSAPSSHTQYF
TGTGCCAGCAGCGCGCCCAGTTCACATACGCAGTATTTT
>TRBV28|many|TRBJ1-1|-
CASSLSGTEAFF
TGTGCCAGCAGCTTGAGTGGGACTGAAGCTTTCTTT
>TRBV18|-|TRBJ2-5|-
CASSLIQGPQETQYF
TGTGCCAGCTCACTAATACAGGGACCCCAGGAGACCCAGTACTTC
>TRBV7-3|many|TRBJ1-1|-
CASSMWGANTEAFF
TGTGCCAGCAGTATGTGGGGGGCTAACACTGAAGCTTTCTTT
>TRBV7-9|few|TRBJ1-5|-
CASSFDDVSRSQHF
TGTGCCAGCAGCTTTGACGACGTATCCCGGTCCCAGCATTTT
>TRBV5-4|many|TRBJ1-5|-
CASSFPFGSINQPQHF
TGTGCCAGCAGCTTTCCCTTCGGGTCCATCAATCAGCCCCAGCATTTT
>TRBV2|few|TRBJ2-5|-
CASSSWYWAVSQETQYF
TGTGCCAGCAGCTCCTGGTATTGGGCGGTTTCGCAAGAGACCCAGTACTTC
>TRBV3-1|many|TRBJ1-2|-
CASSQGMTGPYGYTF
TGTGCCAGCAGCCAAGGGATGACAGGTCCATATGGCTACACCTTC
>TRBV12-3/TRBV12-4|many|TRBJ2-1|TRBD2
CASSGTSGGANYNEQFF
TGTGCCAGCAGTGGAACTAGCGGGGGGGCAAATTACAATGAGCAGTTCTTC
>TRBV6-1|many|TRBJ2-3|TRBD1
CASRQQGGTDTQYF
TGTGCCAGCAGACAACAGGGGGGCACAGATACGCAGTATTTT
>TRBV24-1|-|TRBJ1-6|TRBD1
CATSDRTGNSPLHF
TGTGCCACCAGTGACCGGACAGGGAATTCACCCCTCCACTTT
>TRBV4-1|-|TRBJ1-1|-
CASSQPTSNTEAFF
TGCGCCAGCAGCCAACCGACCTCGAACACTGAAGCTTTCTTT
>TRBV19|-|TRBJ2-1|-
CASSINRAWDEQFF
TGTGCCAGTAGTATCAACAGGGCATGGGATGAGCAGTTCTTC
>TRBV3-1|-|TRBJ2-3|-
CASSEGGQGQNTQYF
TGTGCCAGCAGCGAAGGGGGGCAGGGTCAGAATACGCAGTATTTT
>TRBV28|many|TRBJ1-6|TRBD1
CASSSPNRGSPLHF
TGTGCCAGCAGTTCCCCTAACAGGGGTTCACCCCTCCACTTT
>TRBV4-1|many|TRBJ2-1|TRBD1
CASSQLWAGGPQDEQFF
TGCGCCAGCAGCCAACTTTGGGCAGGGGGCCCCCAGGATGAGCAGTTCTTC
>TRBV12-3/TRBV12-4|-|TRBJ2-3|-
CASSAGRGEGTDTQYF
TGTGCCAGCAGCGCCGGAAGGGGGGAAGGCACAGATACGCAGTATTTT
>TRBV28|few|TRBJ1-2|TRBD1
CASSSIGGDSYTF
TGTGCCAGCAGTTCGATAGGGGGCGATAGCTACACCTTC
>TRBV7-2|few|TRBJ2-1|-
CASSNRIRRVQFF
TGTGCCAGCAGCAATCGGATCCGTCGAGTGCAGTTCTTC
>TRBV7-2|few|TRBJ1-5|-
CASSLATANQPQHF
TGTGCCAGCAGCTTAGCTACCGCGAATCAGCCCCAGCATTTT
>TRBV20-1|many|TRBJ1-5|-
CSASPGGGNQPQHF
TGCAGTGCTAGCCCAGGAGGGGGCAATCAGCCCCAGCATTTT
>TRBV6-1|many|TRBJ1-1|-
CASHLQGSTEAFF
TGTGCCAGCCATTTACAGGGAAGCACTGAAGCTTTCTTT
>TRBV7-2|many|TRBJ1-5|-
CASSLATGNQPQHF
TGTGCCAGCAGCTTAGCCACAGGGAATCAGCCCCAGCATTTT
>TRBV2|many|TRBJ2-1|TRBD2
CASSPSILKLAGAYRNEQFF
TGTGCCAGCAGTCCCTCGATCTTAAAACTAGCGGGGGCATATCGCAATGAGCAGTTCTTC
>TRBV19|-|TRBJ2-2|-
CASSISQGRAGELFF
TGTGCCAGTAGTATAAGCCAGGGAAGGGCCGGGGAGCTGTTTTTT
>TRBV6-4|-|TRBJ1-1|TRBD1
CASSVLDRADTEAFF
TGTGCCAGCAGTGTCTTAGACAGGGCGGACACTGAAGCTTTCTTT
>TRBV20-1|many|TRBJ2-5|-
CSARGRGAGETQYF
TGCAGTGCTCGGGGACGGGGGGCTGGTGAGACCCAGTACTTC
>TRBV12-3/TRBV12-4|many|TRBJ1-1|-
CASSFPGMGAFF
TGTGCCAGCAGTTTCCCGGGGATGGGAGCTTTCTTT
>TRBV19|-|TRBJ1-1|-
CASSMTALNTEAFF
TGTGCCAGTTCCATGACCGCGTTGAACACTGAAGCTTTCTTT
>TRBV12-3/TRBV12-4|many|TRBJ1-4|-
CASGLGGTNEKLFF
TGTGCCAGTGGATTGGGGGGAACTAATGAAAAACTGTTTTTT
>TRBV3-1|many|TRBJ1-6|-
CASSQEIGSPLHF
TGTGCCAGCAGCCAAGAAATTGGGTCACCCCTCCACTTT
>TRBV6-2/TRBV6-3|-|TRBJ1-1|-
CASSSPTRDTEAFF
TGTGCCAGCAGTTCGCCGACTAGGGACACTGAAGCTTTCTTT
>TRBV5-8|few|TRBJ1-1|-
CASLMGSGNTEAFF
TGTGCCAGCCTCATGGGATCAGGGAACACTGAAGCTTTCTTT
>TRBV15|-|TRBJ2-6|-
CATSGGAGANVLTF
TGTGCCACCAGCGGGGGAGCTGGGGCCAACGTCCTGACTTTC
>TRBV6-9|few|TRBJ1-1|TRBD1
CASSYHGTVGSVAEAFF
TGTGCCAGCAGTTACCACGGGACAGTTGGTTCGGTCGCTGAAGCTTTCTTT
>TRBV5-5|many|TRBJ1-5|-
CASSLGITSNQPQHF
TGTGCCAGCAGCTTAGGGATAACTAGCAATCAGCCCCAGCATTTT
>TRBV28|-|TRBJ1-2|-
CASSWPGGVNGYTF
TGTGCCAGCAGCTGGCCGGGGGGCGTGAATGGCTACACCTTC
>TRBV2|many|TRBJ2-3|TRBD1
CASSERQGASTDTQYF
TGTGCCAGCAGTGAGAGGCAGGGGGCTAGCACAGATACGCAGTATTTT
>TRBV18|-|TRBJ2-1|TRBD2
CASSPPSSGGAGRNEQFF
TGTGCCAGCTCACCACCGAGTAGCGGGGGGGCTGGACGCAATGAGCAGTTCTTC
>TRBV2|many|TRBJ1-5|-
CASRAGDLSNQPQHF
TGTGCCAGCAGGGCGGGGGACCTTAGCAATCAGCCCCAGCATTTT
>TRBV18|-|TRBJ1-1|-
CASSPNTDPLPHTEAFF
TGTGCCAGCTCACCAAACACGGATCCACTACCCCACACTGAAGCTTTCTTT
>TRBV28|many|TRBJ2-7|-
CASSSSGADSYEQYF
TGTGCCAGCTCCTCCTCAGGGGCGGACTCCTACGAGCAGTACTTC
>TRBV3-1|many|TRBJ2-7|-
CASSQQVLYEQYF
TGTGCCAGCAGCCAACAAGTACTATACGAGCAGTACTTC